Sequencing of this T cell receptor beta chain was carried out in a study of cytomegalovirus exposure and HLA in healthy donors. Clones were read by immunoSEQ multiplex PCR, and TCRdb kept only the in-frame ones, dropping some. This table has 170,000 or so clones, about 80% appearing once. This CDR3 comprises 17 residues. Germline V lookup: CDR1 LNHDA, CDR2 SQIVND (reference sequence). The J segment lost 4 bases and the V segment lost 3 bases, leaving 9 bases of the junction unmatched. The source material was PBMCs. This sequence was found in a woman aged 18-29 years in good health and CMV-seropositive. The V gene is TRBV19, the J gene TRBJ1-2; TRBD1 aligns across 12 bases. The CDR3 reads CASSIRDRGRMGYGYTF. The DNA for the CDR3 is TGTGCCAGTAGTATTCGGGACAGGGGGCGAATGGGCTATGGCTACACCTTC. Full variable domain (rest looked up from reference TRBV19 and TRBJ1-2): DGGITQSPKYLFRKEGQNVTLSCEQNLNHDAMYWYRQDPGQGLRLIYYSQIVNDFQKGDIAEGYSVSREKKESFPLTVTSAQKNPTAFYLCASSIRDRGRMGYGYTFGSGTRLTVV.